This T cell receptor (beta chain) came from a study of blood T cell repertoires in COVID-19. At the level of the study: Acute-phase and convalescent COVID-19 samples originated in the United States, Italy and Spain.

Original handling: Quantification of nucleated cells was approximated via reference gene primer amplification. Sequenced by immunoSEQ multiplex PCR; TCRdb stores in-frame clones only, minus some. The D gene and trimming were derived from the DNA, and the V and J assignments and clone size from that table. This table holds 150,000 to 200,000 clones, 92% found once. This CDR3 comprises 15 residues. From germline, CDR1 is SGHNT and CDR2 YENEEA. V lost 5 bases, J lost 5 bases, and 10 bases stayed unmatched. Input material: peripheral blood. The sequence came from a man aged 25 to 40 with COVID-19, enrolled during active disease. The rearrangement uses TRBV11-3 and TRBJ2-7; 9 bases fit TRBD1. The CDR3, as DNA: TGTGCCAGCAGCACGACCGGGACAGGGAGGAACGAGCAGTACTTC. It codes for CASSTTGTGRNEQYF.